A single sample is the source of the 15 T cell receptor beta chains below, sequenced in a study of OX40 agonist ivuxolimab in advanced cancers. Method: immunoSEQ multiplex PCR; TCRdb's copy keeps in-frame clones and lacks some. Of about 64,000 clones in the sample, roughly 80% were seen once. The sequencing here drew on CD4+ or CD8+ T cells sorted from blood, taken in a trial of the OX40 agonist ivuxolimab. The receptors originated from an adult with an advanced solid tumor such as melanoma, head and neck, liver or kidney cancer.

J is TRBJ1-5 and V is TRBV15; weak D call: TRBD1 (5 bases). Trimming removed 4 bases at V and 5 bases at J, with 12 bases between. The CDR3 loop spans 14 amino acids. Germline V CDR1 and CDR2: LNHNV, YYDKDF (reference sequence). In nucleotides, the CDR3 is TGTGCCACCAGCAAAGACAGTACGGATCAGCCCCAGCATTTT. It yields the protein CATSKDSTDQPQHF. Full variable domain (missing parts from reference TRBV15 and TRBJ1-5): DAMVIQNPRYQVTQFGKPVTLSCSQTLNHNVMYWYQQKSSQAPKLLFHYYDKDFNNEADTPDNFQSRRPNTSFCFLDIRSPGLGDTAMYLCATSKDSTDQPQHFGDGTRLSIL.

This chain joins TRBV29-1 and TRBJ2-1; 7 bases are shared with TRBD1. The germline gives CDR1 SQVTM, CDR2 ANQGSEA. V dropped 7 bases and J dropped 7; count of bases not matched to a gene: 10. The CDR3 consists of 13 residues. The CDR3 nucleotides are TGCAGCGCACCCTCGACAGGGAATAATGAGCAGTTCTTC. It codes for CSAPSTGNNEQFF.

The chain combines TRBV11-2 with TRBJ1-2, with TRBD1 as a possible D gene (5 bases). Deletions cut 5 bases from V and 4 bases from J, with 20 bases between. This CDR3 has 16 residues. The germline CDR1 and CDR2 sequences are SGHAT and FQNNGV. In DNA form, the CDR3 reads TGTGCCAGCAGCCCAATAATGGGGGTCGGGGGCTATGGCTACACCTTC. Protein sequence: CASSPIMGVGGYGYTF.

CDR3 coding DNA: TGTGCCAGCAGTGAGGGCCCCAGGAAAAACTACGAGCAGTACTTC. Translated, it gives CASSEGPRKNYEQYF. The chain employs TRBV2 and TRBJ2-7; no firm D call. The V gene lost 3 bases and the J gene lost 3 bases, with 15 bases spanning the gap. This CDR3 spans 15 amino acids. The germline V gene has CDR1 SNHLY and CDR2 FYNNEI.

The chain uses TRBV18 and TRBJ1-6, with D possibly matching TRBD1 (5 bases). The V end lost 3 bases, the J end lost 8 bases, and 11 bases lay between the germline ends. This CDR3 is 14 amino acids long. CDR1 is KGHSH, CDR2 LQKENI, per germline. The CDR3 here is CASSPSGDDSPLHF. CDR3 DNA: TGTGCCAGCTCACCTTCGGGGGATGATTCACCCCTCCACTTT.

This sequence joins TRBV6-5 and TRBJ2-7; 10 bases match TRBD1. Germline assignment: CDR1 MNHEY and CDR2 SVGAGI. With 6 bases clipped from V and 2 bases from J, the junction kept 1 base outside the gene matches. The CDR3 covers 13 residues. CDR3 region: CASRGQGPYEQYF. In nucleotides, the CDR3 is TGTGCCAGCAGGGGACAGGGGCCCTACGAGCAGTACTTC.

The chain uses TRBV7-2 and TRBJ2-5; 8 bases match TRBD2. Unmatched junction bases numbered 8, after V lost 3 bases and J lost 5 bases. Germline assignment: CDR1 SGHTA and CDR2 FQGNSA. The CDR3 runs 15 residues. This CDR3 reads CASSLSGSGRETQYF. The CDR3 DNA follows: TGTGCCAGCAGCTTGAGCGGGAGTGGGCGGGAGACCCAGTACTTC.

This clone appeared a few times. At one end the junction does not follow the germline gene, possibly because of a read error. The chain joins TRBV6-4 to TRBJ1-1; D unresolved. In germline, CDR1 is MRHNA, CDR2 SNTAGT. CDR3 length equals 10 residues. The CDR3 sequence: CVSSFTEAFF. The CDR3 DNA sequence: TGTGTCAGCAGCTTCACTGAAGCTTTCTTT.

The chain employs TRBV21-1 and TRBJ1-2; the table's D call, TRBD1, was not checked against the DNA. TRBV21-1 represents a pseudogene. The CDR3 contains 15 residues. The chain's CDR3 is CASSPRQRFHYGYTF. CDR3 in DNA: TGTGCCAGCAGCCCCCGACAGCGATTTCACTATGGCTACACCTTC.

The J gene is TRBJ2-7, the V gene TRBV7-6, with TRBD1 identical over 8 bases. V lost 2 bases and J lost 6; bases outside the gene matches: 9. The germline gives CDR1 SGHVS, CDR2 FNYEAQ. The CDR3 runs to 15 residues. The CDR3 sequence is CASSLRIGGQAEQYF. The CDR3 bases are TGTGCCAGCAGCTTAAGAATAGGGGGACAGGCCGAGCAGTACTTC.

The J gene is TRBJ2-1, the V gene TRBV7-2, with D maybe TRBD1 (5 bases). Germline V gives CDR1 SGHTA, CDR2 FQGNSA. Trimming pared 1 base from V and 4 bases from J, leaving 11 bases between. This CDR3 has 15 residues. The CDR3, as DNA: TGTGCCAGCAGCTTAGGGGGCGGTGGGTACAATGAGCAGTTCTTC. It codes for CASSLGGGGYNEQFF.

This clone was observed a single time. V and J are TRBV11-2 and TRBJ1-1; the D gene is possibly TRBD1 (6 bases). Germline CDR1 and CDR2: SGHAT and FQNNGV. This CDR3 comprises 16 residues. The V end lost 2 bases, the J end lost 4 bases, and 17 bases lay between the germline ends. The CDR3 loop reads CASSLTEGVRGTEAFF. The CDR3 coding sequence is TGTGCCAGCAGCTTAACCGAGGGGGTTCGGGGCACTGAAGCTTTCTTT. The full variable domain, rest sourced from reference TRBV11-2 and TRBJ1-1, is EAGVAQSPRYKIIEKRQSVAFWCNPISGHATLYWYQQILGQGPKLLIQFQNNGVVDDSQLPKDRFSAERLKGVDSTLKIQPAKLEDSAVYLCASSLTEGVRGTEAFFGQGTRLTVV.

The chain couples TRBV10-3 to TRBJ2-3, with D uncertain. Trimming removed 4 bases from V and 6 bases from J, with 11 bases in between. Germline CDR1 and CDR2: ENHRY and SYGVKD. This CDR3 contains 13 residues. This CDR3 is CAISVDLPDTQYF. The CDR3 DNA reads as TGTGCCATCAGTGTTGATCTGCCGGATACGCAGTATTTT.

The J gene is TRBJ1-1, the V gene TRBV29-1, with D unclear. The germline gives CDR1 SQVTM, CDR2 ANQGSEA. V was trimmed by 3 bases and J by 0 bases, leaving 2 bases between them. The CDR3 sequence is 11 residues long. DNA of the CDR3: TGCAGCGTTGAGTTGAACACTGAAGCTTTCTTT. Protein sequence: CSVELNTEAFF.

The rearrangement joins TRBV7-2 to TRBJ2-1; 13 positions agree with TRBD2. Trimming removed 1 base from V and 8 bases from J; junction bases left unmatched: 5. This CDR3 comprises 16 residues. Germline V gene sequence: CDR1 SGHTA, CDR2 FQGNSA. CDR3 in DNA: TGTGCCAGCAGCTTAGGGACTAGCGGGGGAAGGGATGAGCAGTTCTTC. It is translated as CASSLGTSGGRDEQFF.